This T cell receptor beta chain was captured in a study of T cell clones after liver transplantation. Study context: Standard immunosuppression, with no induction, continued until 12-24 months after transplant.

CDR3 length: 15 amino acids. Germline CDR1 reads SGHTS; CDR2 reads YDEGEE. J lost 3 bases, V lost 4 bases, and 9 bases had no gene match. Findings and caveats of the study: Compared with third party-reactive sequences, donor-reactive ones declined more, independent of withdrawal success.

This clone is medium-sized. The antigen remains undetermined. Profiled with immunoSEQ multiplex PCR; TCRdb holds only in-frame clones, not every one. The sample yields some 60,000 clones, 71% seen once. This sequence was found in a human donor who received a liver transplant. The sample in question was CD4+ T cells from blood, obtained before liver transplant. The chain employs TRBV5-8 and TRBJ1-2, with 7 bases fitting TRBD1. Here the CDR3 reads CASSILQGGDYGYTF. The CDR3 DNA sequence: TGTGCCAGCAGCATCTTGCAGGGGGGAGACTATGGCTACACCTTC.